The source of this T cell receptor (beta chain) is a study of beta chain features in type 1 diabetes. In this sample, this clone turned up a few times. Its target is not known. Study results and caveats: A closer apparent resemblance between naive, central memory and Treg TCRB repertoires was seen in patients than in healthy donors. Diminished insertions and augmented deletions at VDJ junctions characterized type 1 diabetes patients.

Per donor, one heparinised blood draw averaged about 110 mL. The purity of all sorted populations exceeded 95%. The V segment lost 4 bases and the J segment 3 bases; nucleotides outside the gene matches: 8. The germline gives CDR1 KGHSH, CDR2 LQKENI. This CDR3 region has 15 residues. Expressed TCRB transcripts got sequenced, as all isolated RNA was reverse transcribed. TCRdb keeps only in-frame clones here, not all; method: immunoSEQ multiplex PCR. Of 200,000 to 250,000 clones listed, 11% are singletons. The sequenced sample consisted of central memory CD4+ T cells from blood. V usage is TRBV18 and J usage is TRBJ2-7, with 8 bases aligning to TRBD2. The sequence was collected from a man aged 18 to 29 in good health. Here the CDR3 reads CASSQPGLAGYEQYF. The CDR3 nucleotides are TGTGCCAGCTCACAGCCCGGACTAGCAGGCTACGAGCAGTACTTC.